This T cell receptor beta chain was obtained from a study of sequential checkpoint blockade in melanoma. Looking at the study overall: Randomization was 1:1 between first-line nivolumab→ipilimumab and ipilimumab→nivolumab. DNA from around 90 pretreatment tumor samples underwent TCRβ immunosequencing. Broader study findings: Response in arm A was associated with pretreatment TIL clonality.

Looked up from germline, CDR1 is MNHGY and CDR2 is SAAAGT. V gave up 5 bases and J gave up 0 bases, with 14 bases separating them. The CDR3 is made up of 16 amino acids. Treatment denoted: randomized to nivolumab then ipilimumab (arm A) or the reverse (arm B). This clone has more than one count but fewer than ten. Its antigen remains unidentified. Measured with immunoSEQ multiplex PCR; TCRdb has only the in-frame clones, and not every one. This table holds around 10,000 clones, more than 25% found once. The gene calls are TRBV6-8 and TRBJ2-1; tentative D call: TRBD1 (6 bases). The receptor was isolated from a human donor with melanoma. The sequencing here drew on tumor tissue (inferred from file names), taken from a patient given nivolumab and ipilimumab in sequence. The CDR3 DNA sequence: TGTGCCAGCAGTGCCCGCCAGGGGACCTCCTACAATGAGCAGTTCTTC. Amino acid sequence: CASSARQGTSYNEQFF.